This T cell receptor (beta chain) was recorded in a study of T cell responses to AZD1222 COVID-19 vaccine. Sequencing used immunoSEQ multiplex PCR; TCRdb keeps in-frame clones, though not all of them. The top ten clones hold 1.3% to 1.5% of a sample with 150,000 to 200,000 clones, under 95% of them seen once. Germline V CDR1 and CDR2: SEHNR, FQNEAQ (reference sequence). The CDR3 length is 16 residues. V dropped 5 bases and J dropped 4; count of bases not matched to a gene: 12. The chain employs TRBV7-9 and TRBJ1-1, with 8 bases fitting TRBD1. The source of this sequence is an adult in good health. This material consisted of peripheral blood, taken on day 0 of AZD1222 vaccination. The CDR3 DNA reads TGTGCCAGCAGCCCGACACAGGGGGGCGGGGGCACTGAAGCTTTCTTT. It codes for CASSPTQGGGGTEAFF. Using reference TRBV7-9 and TRBJ1-1 for the parts outside the CDR3, the full variable domain is DTGVSQNPRHKITKRGQNVTFRCDPISEHNRLYWYRQTLGQGPEFLTYFQNEAQLEKSRLLSDRFSAERPKGSFSTLEIQRTEQGDSAMYLCASSPTQGGGGTEAFFGQGTRLTVV.